This entry lists 4 T cell receptor beta chains sequenced from one sample in a study of blood T cell repertoires in COVID-19. Generated by immunoSEQ multiplex PCR, the TCRdb table keeps only in-frame clones and is missing some. Of some 40,000 clones in the sample, 91% are singletons; the top ten hold less than 7%. The source material was peripheral blood. All receptors come from a woman at least 80 years old with acute or convalescent COVID-19.

The chain employs TRBV19 and TRBJ2-7, with D maybe TRBD1 (6 bases). The ends were cut back, 4 bases at V and 2 bases at J, with 12 bases in the middle. This CDR3 is 14 amino acids long. CDR1 is LNHDA, CDR2 SQIVND, per germline (reference sequence). The DNA for the CDR3 is TGTGCCAGTAGTACACCCGGACAGCCCTACGAGCAGTACTTC. It codes for CASSTPGQPYEQYF.

In its sample, this clone was seen once. In DNA form, the CDR3 reads TGCGCCAGCAGCTTCTCCTCGGACACATCCTATGGCTACACCTTC. Its translation: CASSFSSDTSYGYTF. The chain is built from TRBV5-1 and TRBJ1-2; weak D call: TRBD1 (5 bases). The CDR3 consists of 15 residues. V was cut by 2 bases and J by 4 bases, with 15 bases left in between. Germline V gene lookup returns CDR1 SGHRS and CDR2 YFSETQ.

CDR3 loop: CASTPDRGLGNTEAFF. The CDR3 region has the DNA TGCGCCAGCACGCCGGACAGGGGGTTAGGGAACACTGAAGCTTTCTTT. The gene calls are TRBV10-2 and TRBJ1-1; 10 bases align to TRBD1. The CDR3 contains 16 residues. Trimming at V came to 7 bases and at J to 1 base, leaving 9 bases not matched to a gene. The germline V gene has CDR1 WSHSY and CDR2 SAAADI.

V is TRBV3-1 (or the pseudogene TRBV3-2) and J is TRBJ1-1, with 7 bases lining up with TRBD1. Germline V lookup: CDR1 LGHDT, CDR2 YNNKEL (reference sequence). Trimming removed 4 bases from V and 3 bases from J; junction bases left unmatched: 5. CDR3 length equals 14 residues. CDR3 region: CASSLSQGYTEAFF. The CDR3 bases are TGTGCCAGCAGCCTGTCACAGGGGTACACTGAAGCTTTCTTT.